This TCR beta chain is drawn from a study of T cells in Graves' hyperthyroidism and ophthalmopathy. On the study more broadly: Peripheral blood draws took place at initial diagnosis, ahead of any treatment.

V was shortened by 4 bases and J by 7 bases, with 11 bases between the two germline ends. The CDR3 totals 14 residues. The germline V gene has CDR1 MDHEN and CDR2 SYDVKM. The PBMCs studied were ones that came from approximately 9.9 ml fresh peripheral blood. Broader study findings: Expanded thyroid clonotypes (above 0.001) were mostly also found in blood.

What was amplified from RNA transcripts were TCR beta CDR3 regions. HTBI primers were the set used in a first-round RT-PCR of the TCR CDR3. TCRdb recomputed calls from the multiplex PCR reads with MiXCR, one row per CDR3 protein. The sample holds almost 500,000 distinct CDR3 sequences, around a fifth seen once. As concerns this clonotype: The antigen is not known.

This TCR was sampled from a woman aged 70-85 years with Graves' ophthalmopathy. Sequencing input: blood. The rearrangement joins TRBV28 to TRBJ1-6; D is possibly TRBD1 (5 bases). The CDR3 DNA sequence: TGTGCCAGCAGTTCAGATCAGGGCAATTCACCCCTCCACTTT. Translating gives CASSSDQGNSPLHF.